The 26 T cell receptor beta chains in this list originate from one sample, sequenced in a study of identical twins. TCRdb recomputed calls from the 5' RACE reads with MiXCR, one row per CDR3 protein. The table shows under 900,000 distinct CDR3 sequences, with 12% occurring only once. This sample also belongs to another study, concerning yellow fever vaccine responses in identical twins.

Sequences were obtained from PBMCs. All receptors come from a young woman in good health.

This chain joins TRBV10-3 and TRBJ2-5, with D perhaps TRBD2 (7 bases). The CDR3 covers 13 residues. Germline V gene sequence: CDR1 ENHRY, CDR2 SYGVKD. Trimming removed 11 bases from V and 1 base from J, with 14 bases in between. CDR3 residues: CASGGTTQETQYF. CDR3 bases: TGTGCCTCGGGGGGCACTACCCAAGAGACCCAGTACTTC.

This clonotype turned up a few times. The rearrangement joins TRBV29-1 to TRBJ2-7, with a possible D match to TRBD1 (5 bases). The germline CDR1 and CDR2 sequences are SQVTM and ANQGSEA. This CDR3 spans 14 amino acids. Trimming removed 0 bases at V and 5 bases at J, with 14 bases between. The DNA of the CDR3 is TGCAGCGTTGAAGATCCAGGGTCGAACAACGAGCAGTACTTC. This encodes CSVEDPGSNNEQYF.

This clonotype was seen a few times. The chain links TRBV6-5 to TRBJ2-3, with no clear D. The CDR3 loop spans 16 amino acids. V dropped 2 bases and J dropped 0 bases, with 12 bases sitting between them. Looked up from germline, CDR1 is MNHEY and CDR2 is SVGAGI. The CDR3 DNA is TGTGCCAGCAGTTACGGCCCGATGGTTAGCACAGATACGCAGTATTTT. This encodes CASSYGPMVSTDTQYF.

V is TRBV10-3 and J is TRBJ2-3, with 7 bases fitting TRBD1. The V gene's germline CDR1 is ENHRY and CDR2 SYGVKD. Trimming removed 3 bases from V and 13 bases from J; junction bases left unmatched: 16. This CDR3 contains 15 residues. The CDR3 sequence is CAISDRTGGDHKEYF. As DNA, the CDR3 is TGTGCCATCAGTGATCGGACAGGAGGAGACCACAAGGAGTATTTT.

This clonotype showed up just a few times. V is TRBV5-4 and J is TRBJ2-2; the D gene is possibly TRBD1 (5 bases). Germline assignment: CDR1 SGHNT and CDR2 YYREEE (reference sequence). This CDR3 is built from 15 residues. V lost 9 bases to trimming and J lost 0 bases, with 15 bases between them. The CDR3 is CATAPTAANTGELFF. As DNA, the CDR3 is TGTGCCACCGCACCGACAGCCGCGAACACCGGGGAGCTGTTTTTT.

Comment on this clonotype: The junction and the germline gene differ at one end; a read error may be behind it. The V call is TRBV3-1, the J call TRBJ1-5, with 8 positions matching TRBD1. Germline CDR1 reads LGHDT; CDR2 reads YNNKEL (reference sequence). The CDR3 runs 15 residues. The CDR3 protein is CATSQLTGGNQPQHF. CDR3 DNA sequence: TGTGCCACCAGCCAATTGACAGGGGGCAATCAGCCCCAGCATTTT.

This clonotype was picked up many times. The gene calls are TRBV5-1 and TRBJ1-5; no reliable D call. Trimming removed 4 bases at V and 5 bases at J, with 13 bases between. This CDR3 contains 14 residues. CDR1 and CDR2 from the germline V gene are SGHRS and YFSETQ. Here the CDR3 reads CASSEDGEYQPQHF. The DNA of the CDR3 is TGCGCCAGCAGCGAGGACGGGGAGTATCAGCCCCAGCATTTT.

This clonotype occurred a few times. This chain connects TRBV11-2 to TRBJ2-3; D is uncertain. The V end was cut by 5 bases, the J end by 5 bases, with 11 bases between. This CDR3 has 13 residues. Per the germline V gene, CDR1 is SGHAT and CDR2 is FQNNGV. The CDR3 sequence is CASSLGSGDTQYF. The CDR3 DNA reads TGTGCCAGCAGCCTGGGAAGTGGAGATACGCAGTATTTT.

Ten or more counts support this clonotype. The V call is TRBV5-1, the J call TRBJ2-1; D is unresolved. This CDR3 is built from 13 residues. Germline V gene lookup returns CDR1 SGHRS and CDR2 YFSETQ. Trimming cost V 0 bases and J 10 bases, with 11 bases left between them. CDR3 loop: CASSLEGRGEQFF. CDR3 sequence (DNA): TGCGCCAGCAGCTTGGAAGGTCGTGGAGAGCAGTTCTTC.

This clonotype was counted only a few times. This rearrangement joins TRBV2 to TRBJ2-7; unclear D gene. V was pared by 6 bases and J by 0 bases, with 9 bases between. CDR3 length: 13 amino acids. The germline CDR1 and CDR2 sequences are SNHLY and FYNNEI. The chain's CDR3 is CASRGVPSYEQYV. CDR3 DNA sequence: TGTGCCAGCAGGGGCGTTCCCTCCTACGAGCAGTACGTC.

This clonotype was seen a few times. V gene TRBV11-2 combines with J gene TRBJ2-3, with D unresolved. This CDR3 contains 17 residues. Germline V gives CDR1 SGHAT, CDR2 FQNNGV. The germline V and J ends were trimmed by 3 bases and 4 bases, with 20 bases remaining between them. For the CDR3, the DNA is TGTGCCAGCAGCTTTGGCATCACAGCTTCGGTCGCAGATACGCAGTATTTT. Residues: CASSFGITASVADTQYF. Based on the CDR3 plus reference TRBV11-2 and TRBJ2-3, the full variable domain is EAGVAQSPRYKIIEKRQSVAFWCNPISGHATLYWYQQILGQGPKLLIQFQNNGVVDDSQLPKDRFSAERLKGVDSTLKIQPAKLEDSAVYLCASSFGITASVADTQYFGPGTRLTVL.

The rearrangement joins TRBV3-1 to TRBJ2-3, with a possible D match to TRBD2 (5 bases). The CDR3 totals 14 residues. Germline values: CDR1 LGHDT, CDR2 YNNKEL (reference sequence). V gave up 3 bases and J gave up 3 bases, with 10 bases separating them. In DNA form, the CDR3 reads TGTGCCAGCAGCCAGAGGGTTGGTACAGATACGCAGTATTTT. Translating it yields CASSQRVGTDTQYF.

The chain is built from TRBV15 and TRBJ2-6; TRBD1 agrees at 7 bases. Germline CDR1 reads LNHNV; CDR2 reads YYDKDF (reference sequence). Losses at the gene ends were 4 bases for V and 3 bases for J; bases not matched to a gene: 6. The CDR3 is 16 residues long. The CDR3, as DNA: TGTGCCACCAGCACCAGACAGGGTAATGGGGCCAACGTCCTGACTTTC. Residues: CATSTRQGNGANVLTF.

This clonotype was counted many times. The J gene is TRBJ2-3, the V gene TRBV24-1, with a tentative D call TRBD1 (5 bases). Trimming pared 7 bases from V and 2 bases from J, leaving 15 bases between. Germline V lookup: CDR1 KGHDR, CDR2 SFDVKD. This CDR3 region has 15 residues. The CDR3 sequence: CATSSARAFTDTQYF. The DNA for the CDR3 is TGTGCCACCAGCAGCGCCAGGGCCTTCACAGATACGCAGTATTTT.

This clonotype turned up a few times. The V and J genes are TRBV12-3 or TRBV12-4 and TRBJ1-1; unclear D gene. Trimming cost V 10 bases and J 6 bases, with 9 bases left between them. The CDR3 runs 10 residues. The CDR3 bases are TGTGCCACGACCGCCCCTGAAGCTTTCTTT. The encoded protein is CATTAPEAFF.

This rearrangement joins TRBV28 to TRBJ1-1; TRBD1 is a possible D gene (6 bases). The ends were cut back, 5 bases at V and 7 bases at J, with 14 bases in the middle. Germline V CDR1 and CDR2: MDHEN, SYDVKM. The CDR3 totals 13 residues. The CDR3 coding sequence is TGTGCCAGCAGTGGGGGGGCCCTCATTGAAGCTTTCTTT. It translates to CASSGGALIEAFF.

This clonotype has a handful of counts. The V call is TRBV6-1, the J call TRBJ2-7; TRBD2 agrees at 7 bases. Germline V gives CDR1 MNHNS, CDR2 SASEGT. The CDR3 is made up of 14 amino acids. Trimming removed 5 bases from V and 6 bases from J; junction bases left unmatched: 10. This chain's CDR3 is CASSNSGFAGEQYF. DNA of the CDR3: TGTGCCAGCAGTAATAGCGGGTTTGCGGGCGAGCAGTACTTC.

This clonotype occurred a few times. J is TRBJ2-4 and V is TRBV2; D not resolved. The V end lost 3 bases, the J end lost 2 bases, and 14 bases lay between the germline ends. From germline, CDR1 is SNHLY and CDR2 FYNNEI. The CDR3 length is 16 residues. The CDR3 DNA follows: TGTGCCAGCAGTGAGACGGATTACTTGACCAAAAACATTCAGTACTTC. This codes for CASSETDYLTKNIQYF.

The sample holds a few counts of this clonotype. The V gene is TRBV5-6, the J gene TRBJ2-5; 8 nucleotides match TRBD1. CDR1 is SGHDT and CDR2 is YYEEEE in the germline V gene. CDR3 length: 17 amino acids. J was trimmed by 1 base and V by 4 bases; bases with no gene match: 12. The CDR3 sequence is CASSRRARGLLQETQYF. DNA of the CDR3: TGTGCCAGCAGCCGTCGAGCCAGGGGGCTTCTCCAAGAGACCCAGTACTTC.

The rearrangement links TRBV29-1 to TRBJ1-2; a weak D match, TRBD1 (5 bases). The germline V gene encodes CDR1 SQVTM and CDR2 ANQGSEA. The germline V and J ends were trimmed by 4 bases and 5 bases, with 11 bases remaining between them. The CDR3 has 12 amino acids. The CDR3 DNA sequence: TGCAGCGTTGTATGGGGGAGATATGGCTACACCTTC. It translates to CSVVWGRYGYTF.

V and J are TRBV4-2 and TRBJ2-2, with a possible D match to TRBD2 (5 bases). Trimming left V 1 base short and J 2 bases short, with 14 bases between. This CDR3 spans 17 amino acids. CDR1 LGHNA and CDR2 YNFKEQ come from the germline V gene. In nucleotides, the CDR3 is TGTGCCAGCAGCCAAGTTGGGTCTAGCTCAAACACCGGGGAGCTGTTTTTT. Protein: CASSQVGSSSNTGELFF.

There are a few counts of this clonotype. The chain carries TRBV7-8 and TRBJ2-4; weak D call: TRBD1 (6 bases). The germline V and J ends were trimmed by 4 bases and 2 bases, with 12 bases remaining between them. The CDR3 has 15 residues. From germline, CDR1 is SGHVS and CDR2 FQNEAQ. CDR3 in amino acids: CASSSTGTPKNIQYF. CDR3 DNA sequence: TGTGCCAGCAGCTCAACCGGGACACCCAAAAACATTCAGTACTTC. Based on the CDR3 plus reference TRBV7-8 and TRBJ2-4, the full variable domain is GAGVSQSPRYKVAKRGQDVALRCDPISGHVSLFWYQQALGQGPEFLTYFQNEAQLDKSGLPSDRFFAERPEGSVSTLKIQRTQQEDSAVYLCASSSTGTPKNIQYFGAGTRLSVL.

The chain combines TRBV5-1 with TRBJ2-3, with 8 positions matching TRBD2. Germline CDR1 is SGHRS and CDR2 is YFSETQ. The CDR3 consists of 16 residues. After removal of 0 bases from V and 1 base from J, the junction contained 4 bases not matched to a gene. The CDR3 loop reads CASSLALSGGTDTQYF. CDR3 nucleotide sequence: TGCGCCAGCAGCTTGGCCCTTAGCGGGGGCACAGATACGCAGTATTTT.

The chain couples TRBV12-3 or TRBV12-4 to TRBJ2-1; 8 bases line up with TRBD1. The CDR3 has 18 amino acids. The V and J ends lost 5 bases and 0 bases, in that order; junction bases with no gene match: 12. CDR3 region: CASSGQLQGGISYNEQFF. The CDR3 coding sequence is TGTGCCAGCAGTGGGCAGTTACAGGGGGGAATCTCCTACAATGAGCAGTTCTTC.

This clonotype was seen a handful of times. V usage is TRBV4-2 and J usage is TRBJ2-3; weak D call: TRBD2 (6 bases). Germline V gene sequence: CDR1 LGHNA, CDR2 YNFKEQ. Trimming took 0 bases from V and 2 from J, leaving 9 bases between them. CDR3 length: 15 amino acids. The CDR3 loop reads CASSQDGSNTDTQYF. The CDR3 DNA sequence: TGTGCCAGCAGCCAAGACGGGAGCAACACAGATACGCAGTATTTT.

This clonotype was found a few times. CDR3 protein: CASSWQGNTEAFF. The CDR3 nucleotides read TGTGCCAGTAGTTGGCAGGGGAACACTGAAGCTTTCTTT. The J gene is TRBJ1-1, the V gene TRBV19; possibly TRBD1 for D (5 bases). This CDR3 spans 13 amino acids. CDR1 and CDR2 from the germline V gene are LNHDA and SQIVND (reference sequence). The V end was cut by 5 bases, the J end by 1 base, with 8 bases between.